This T cell receptor (beta chain) was sequenced in a study of T cells in Graves' hyperthyroidism and ophthalmopathy. This clonotype was observed at least ten times. TCR beta CDR3 regions were amplified from RNA. TCR CDR3 regions were first amplified by RT-PCR with HTBI primers. TCRdb re-analysed the multiplex PCR reads in MiXCR, keeping a single row per CDR3 protein. The table shows 400,000 or so distinct CDR3 sequences, with 13% to 15% occurring only once. The CDR3 is 12 amino acids. From germline, CDR1 is MDHEN and CDR2 SYDVKM. V was clipped by 10 bases and J by 4 bases; unmatched bases: 5. V and J are TRBV28 and TRBJ1-1; 8 bases align to TRBD1. This clonotype was obtained from a woman aged 55-69 years with Graves' ophthalmopathy. The specimen sequenced was blood. The CDR3 DNA reads TGTGCCACGGAAACAGGGGGCACTGAAGCTTTCTTT. Amino acids: CATETGGTEAFF.